These 20 T cell receptor beta chains came from one sample sequenced in a study of OX40 agonist ivuxolimab in advanced cancers. Data came from immunoSEQ multiplex PCR; TCRdb stores just in-frame clones and leaves some out. Of 25,000 to 40,000 clones in the sample, about 86% were seen once. This sample comprised CD4+ or CD8+ T cells sorted from blood, obtained in a trial of the OX40 agonist ivuxolimab. These receptors all stem from an adult with an advanced solid tumor such as melanoma, head and neck, liver or kidney cancer.

This chain links TRBV6-5 with TRBJ2-2; D gene uncertain. V was trimmed by 6 bases and J by 7 bases, leaving 15 bases between them. This CDR3 has 14 amino acids. CDR1 is MNHEY, CDR2 SVGAGI, per germline. In nucleotides, the CDR3 is TGTGCCAGCAGCTCTCAGGCATCGGGCGGGGAGCTGTTTTTT. Translation: CASSSQASGGELFF.

This clone has only one observation. The rearrangement uses TRBV27 and TRBJ1-1; D is unclear. This CDR3 contains 14 residues. Germline CDR1 reads MNHEY; CDR2 reads SMNVEV (reference sequence). Trimming took off 1 base at V and 8 bases at J, with 14 bases between the two ends. The CDR3 protein is CASSLLQDSREAFF. Here the CDR3 DNA reads TGTGCCAGCAGTTTATTGCAAGACTCAAGAGAAGCTTTCTTT.

The chain has TRBV29-1 and TRBJ2-7; D is undetermined. CDR3 length: 11 amino acids. Trimming removed 4 bases from V and 6 bases from J, with 10 bases in between. The germline V gene encodes CDR1 SQVTM and CDR2 ANQGSEA. This CDR3 is CSVVQHTEQYF. The CDR3 nucleotides read TGCAGCGTTGTACAACATACCGAGCAGTACTTC.

This chain joins TRBV19 and TRBJ2-5, with 9 bases identical to TRBD1. Judging by the DNA end, TRBJ2-7 fits better; the J call may be wrong. Per the germline V gene, CDR1 is LNHDA and CDR2 is SQIVND (reference sequence). The CDR3 has 14 amino acids. The CDR3 loop is CASSVWTGDYEQYF. The CDR3 DNA sequence: TGTGCCAGTAGTGTTTGGACAGGGGACTACGAGCAGTACTTC.

This clone was observed a few times. This chain joins TRBV6-6 and TRBJ2-5, with 12 bases aligning to TRBD1. After removal of 6 bases from V and 4 bases from J, the junction contained 6 bases not matched to a gene. CDR1 MNHNY and CDR2 SVGAGI come from the germline V gene (reference sequence). This CDR3 has 15 amino acids. In DNA, the CDR3 is TGTGCCAGCAGAGCCCGGGACAGGGGGCGAGAGACCCAGTACTTC. As protein: CASRARDRGRETQYF.

This chain connects TRBV19 to TRBJ1-2; 9 nucleotides line up with TRBD1. Germline-derived CDR1 and CDR2 are LNHDA and SQIVND (reference sequence). The CDR3 loop spans 16 amino acids. The trim removed 6 bases at V and 8 bases at J, leaving 16 bases unmatched. The CDR3 protein is CASSPGQGVFWQGYTF. For the CDR3, the DNA is TGTGCCAGTAGCCCGGGACAGGGTGTATTTTGGCAAGGCTACACCTTC.

This clone was picked up a small number of times. The V call is TRBV6-5, the J call TRBJ2-7, with TRBD2 matching over 9 bases. The CDR3 length is 14 residues. V was pared by 5 bases and J by 4 bases, with 6 bases of the junction left unmatched. In germline, CDR1 is MNHEY, CDR2 SVGAGI. The CDR3 coding sequence is TGTGCCAGCAGTCCGTTTAGCGGGGGTTACGAGCAGTACTTC. This translates into CASSPFSGGYEQYF.

The gene calls are TRBV5-3 and TRBJ1-6; 7 bases fit TRBD1. TRBV5-3 is placed among ORFs of uncertain function. This CDR3 has 17 amino acids. Germline trimming cut 0 bases from V and 0 bases from J; bases unmatched to any gene: 3. The CDR3 is CARSLGTGSSYNSPLHF. CDR3 coding DNA: TGTGCCAGAAGCTTGGGGACAGGCAGCTCCTATAATTCACCCCTCCACTTT.

This clone was seen more than once but under ten times. This sequence joins TRBV25-1 and TRBJ2-1; D is unclear. Germline V gene data show CDR1 as MGHDK and CDR2 as SYGVNS. V lost 1 base to trimming and J lost 8 bases, with 6 bases between them. This CDR3 has 12 amino acids. Written as DNA, the CDR3 is TGTGCCAGCAGTGAATTGGACGATGAGCAGTTCTTC. Translating gives CASSELDDEQFF.

The chain couples TRBV28 to TRBJ1-6, with D hard to call. Germline values: CDR1 MDHEN, CDR2 SYDVKM. There are 17 residues in the CDR3. The V gene lost 1 base and the J gene lost 0 bases, with 10 bases spanning the gap. Here the CDR3 DNA reads TGTGCCAGCAGTTTATTGGCGGGGTCCTCCTATAATTCACCCCTCCACTTT. Encoded protein: CASSLLAGSSYNSPLHF.

The chain joins TRBV10-1 to TRBJ2-7, with 7 bases lining up with TRBD2. Trimming at V came to 3 bases and at J to 4 bases, leaving 3 bases not matched to a gene. Looked up from germline, CDR1 is WNHNN and CDR2 is SYGVQD (reference sequence). This CDR3 comprises 13 residues. CDR3 nucleotide sequence: TGCGCCAGCAGTGAATCCGGGGGGTACGAGCAGTACTTC. It is translated as CASSESGGYEQYF.

The chain joins TRBV11-3 to TRBJ2-2; D may correspond to TRBD1 or TRBD2 (5 bases each). The CDR3 length is 15 residues. Trimming took 4 bases from V and 3 from J, leaving 12 bases between them. Germline loops: CDR1 SGHNT, CDR2 YENEEA. Written as DNA, the CDR3 is TGTGCCAGCAGCTCGCACGGGGCATACACCGGGGAGCTGTTTTTT. This encodes CASSSHGAYTGELFF.

This chain connects TRBV19 to TRBJ1-6, with D possibly being TRBD1 (6 bases). V was cut by 9 bases and J by 0 bases, with 21 bases left in between. The V gene's germline CDR1 is LNHDA and CDR2 SQIVND (reference sequence). This CDR3 contains 18 residues. CDR3 residues: CARSRDTLQSSYNSPLHF. Written as DNA, the CDR3 is TGTGCCAGGTCCCGGGACACTCTCCAAAGCTCCTATAATTCACCCCTCCACTTT.

This chain links TRBV7-8 with TRBJ1-1, with a tentative D call TRBD1 (5 bases). Trimming removed 5 bases from V and 5 bases from J, with 18 bases in between. The germline V gene has CDR1 SGHVS and CDR2 FQNEAQ. The CDR3 runs 15 residues. The CDR3 DNA reads as TGTGCCAGCAGCCCCGGGGGTTGGGGAGCGACTGAAGCTTTCTTT. Its protein product is CASSPGGWGATEAFF. Complete variable domain (other parts from reference TRBV7-8 and TRBJ1-1): GAGVSQSPRYKVAKRGQDVALRCDPISGHVSLFWYQQALGQGPEFLTYFQNEAQLDKSGLPSDRFFAERPEGSVSTLKIQRTQQEDSAVYLCASSPGGWGATEAFFGQGTRLTVV.

A note on this clone: The junction and the germline gene differ at one end; a read error may be behind it. The V call is TRBV5-1, the J call TRBJ1-2; D perhaps matches TRBD1 (6 bases). The CDR3 runs 13 residues. Germline loops: CDR1 SGHRS, CDR2 YFSETQ. The CDR3 nucleotides are TGCGCCAGCAGTTTGGACTGGGACACCGGTTACACCTTC. Translated: CASSLDWDTGYTF.

J is TRBJ1-1 and V is TRBV28; a possible D gene is TRBD1 (5 bases). V lost 5 bases and J lost 4, with 17 bases in between. CDR3 length: 15 residues. Looked up from germline, CDR1 is MDHEN and CDR2 is SYDVKM. The CDR3 spells CASSLGTLLGTEAFF. CDR3 DNA: TGTGCCAGCAGTCTCGGGACCCTTCTGGGCACTGAAGCTTTCTTT.

The gene calls are TRBV9 and TRBJ1-5; D possibly corresponds to TRBD1 (5 bases). CDR1 is SGDLS, CDR2 YYNGEE, per germline. The V and J ends lost 3 bases and 4 bases respectively, with 11 bases between them. The CDR3 consists of 14 residues. CDR3 loop: CASSAGTQNQPQHF. The DNA of the CDR3 is TGTGCCAGCAGCGCCGGGACTCAGAATCAGCCCCAGCATTTT.

By sample fraction, this clone is medium-sized. The chain couples TRBV27 to TRBJ1-5, with D maybe TRBD1 (5 bases). Trimming stripped 2 bases from V and 1 base from J, with 6 bases between. The germline V gene has CDR1 MNHEY and CDR2 SMNVEV (reference sequence). CDR3 size: 14 residues. CDR3 sequence: CASSLQGSNQPQHF. CDR3 coding DNA: TGTGCCAGCAGTTTACAGGGCAGCAATCAGCCCCAGCATTTT.

The chain has TRBV18 and TRBJ1-1; 8 nucleotides line up with TRBD1. Germline-derived CDR1 and CDR2 are KGHSH and LQKENI. Losses at the gene ends were 5 bases for V and 2 bases for J; bases not matched to a gene: 1. This CDR3 has 13 amino acids. CDR3 nucleotides: TGTGCCAGCTCAGGACAGGGCAACACTGAAGCTTTCTTT. Translated, it gives CASSGQGNTEAFF.

The chain has TRBV6-5 and TRBJ2-7, with TRBD1 identical over 7 bases. Germline loops: CDR1 MNHEY, CDR2 SVGAGI. V shed 2 bases and J 3 bases; nucleotides not matched to a gene: 1. The CDR3 length is 13 residues. CDR3 coding DNA: TGTGCCAGCAGTTACCGGGACAGCTACGAGCAGTACTTC. Its protein is CASSYRDSYEQYF.